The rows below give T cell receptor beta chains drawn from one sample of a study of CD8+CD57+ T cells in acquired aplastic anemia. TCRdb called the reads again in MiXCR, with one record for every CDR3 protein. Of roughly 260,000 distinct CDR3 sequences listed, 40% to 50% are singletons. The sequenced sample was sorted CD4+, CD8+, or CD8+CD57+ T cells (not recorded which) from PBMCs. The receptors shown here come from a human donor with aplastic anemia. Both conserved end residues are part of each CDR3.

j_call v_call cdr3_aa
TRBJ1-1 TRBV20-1 CSARGTGWSEAFF
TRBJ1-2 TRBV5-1 CASSFGIAGGYTF
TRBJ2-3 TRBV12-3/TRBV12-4 CASSAGHFDTQYF
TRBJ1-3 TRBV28 CASSSLFRDNTIYF
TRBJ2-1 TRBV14 CASSRRGSYNEQFF
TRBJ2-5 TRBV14 CASSQKRMGAQYF
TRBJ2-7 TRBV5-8 CASSLAGGHTYEQYF
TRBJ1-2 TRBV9 CASSGQNKKGYTF
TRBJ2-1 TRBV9 CASSVTENGLAGGPYNEQFF
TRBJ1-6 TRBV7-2 CASSAGQGDNSPLHF
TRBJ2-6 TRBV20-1 CSARDLLAGGNVLTF
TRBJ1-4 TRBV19 CASSDGQPTNEKLFF
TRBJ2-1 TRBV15 CATSRDRGQGVNEQFF
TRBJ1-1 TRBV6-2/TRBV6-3 CASSYLGTEAFF
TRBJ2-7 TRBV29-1 CSVGEVSSYEQYF
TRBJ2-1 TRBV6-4 CASSGTSGINEQFF
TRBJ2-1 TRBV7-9 CASSRVGGPYNEQFF
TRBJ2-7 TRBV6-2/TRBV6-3 CASTRRQGGSYEQYF
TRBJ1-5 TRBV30 CAWSATSNQPQHF
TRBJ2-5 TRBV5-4 CASSASGETQYF
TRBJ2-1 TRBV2 CASSEGPSGGRNEQFF
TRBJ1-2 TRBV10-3 CAITAGGAYGYTF
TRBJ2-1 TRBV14 CASSSRGLRYNEQFF
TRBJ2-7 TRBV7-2 CASSLAPGAYEQYF
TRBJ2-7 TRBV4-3 CASSQDRFRTYEQYF
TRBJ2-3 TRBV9 CASTTGGGTDTQYF
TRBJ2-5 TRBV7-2 CASSLIGGPETQYF
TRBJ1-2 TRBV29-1 CSVGEGGYTF
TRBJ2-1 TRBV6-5 CASSYSPGAGYNEQFF
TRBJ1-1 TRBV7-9 CASSPTRQGLNTEAFF
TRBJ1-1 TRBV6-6 CASSSISGTEAFF
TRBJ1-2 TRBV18 CASSPGTGDNYGYTF
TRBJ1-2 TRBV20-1 CSAKPRTEVYGYTF
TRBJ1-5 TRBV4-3 CASSPDYGRAIQPQHF
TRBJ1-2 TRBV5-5 CASSTRDTYGYAF
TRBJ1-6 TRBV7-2 CASSWPNSPLHF
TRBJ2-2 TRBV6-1 CASSLGGAGVGELFF
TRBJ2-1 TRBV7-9 CASSLGPQDEQFF
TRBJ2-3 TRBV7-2 CASSLRTSGGPDTQYF
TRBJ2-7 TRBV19 CASSISSGYEQYF
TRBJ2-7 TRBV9 CASSSGGGAYEQYF
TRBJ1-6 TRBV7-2 CASSHEQGGPLHF
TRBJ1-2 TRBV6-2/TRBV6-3 CASTAPGGYGYTF
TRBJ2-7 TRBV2 CASSEATGQYF
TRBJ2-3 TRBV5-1 CASSLGDMDTQYF
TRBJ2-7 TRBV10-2 CASRGGSYEQYF
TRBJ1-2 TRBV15 CATSRVSPGSNVGYTF
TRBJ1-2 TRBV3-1 CASSQGGHRANYGYTF
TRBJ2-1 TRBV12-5 CASGLVLARGLKQFF
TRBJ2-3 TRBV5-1 CASSLFPAGSSLDTQYF
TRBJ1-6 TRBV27 CASSLFGNSPLHF